This TCR beta chain derives from a study of Ad26.COV2.S vaccination and SARS-CoV-2 variants. The trim removed 5 bases at V and 0 bases at J, leaving 8 bases unmatched. CDR1 and CDR2 (germline): SGHKS, YYEKEE (reference sequence). The CDR3 is made up of 16 amino acids. Sample treatment: around 19 received Ad26.COV2.S at low or high dose, single or two shots; several received placebo; per-sample allocation not given. Samples were taken on day 63 after the first vaccine or placebo injection. Only in-frame clones appear in the TCRdb table, and some are missing; sequencing was by immunoSEQ multiplex PCR. The sample shows about 320,000 clones, around four fifths of them seen only once.

The TCR comes from a person between 18 and 65 years old who received the Ad26.COV2.S COVID-19 vaccine or a placebo. The rearrangement uses TRBV5-5 and TRBJ1-3; TRBD1 agrees at 7 bases. The sample in question was peripheral blood, obtained in a trial of Ad26.COV2.S vaccine versus placebo. The CDR3 bases are TGTGCCAGCAGTTGGGACAGTCTGAGCTCTGGAAACACCATATATTTT. It codes for CASSWDSLSSGNTIYF.